These 19 T cell receptor beta chains share one sample of origin, sequenced in a study of OX40 agonist ivuxolimab in advanced cancers. Only in-frame clones appear in the TCRdb table, and some are missing; sequencing was by immunoSEQ multiplex PCR. The sample shows some 66,000 clones, 85% of them seen only once. The material sequenced was CD4+ or CD8+ T cells sorted from blood, taken in a trial of the OX40 agonist ivuxolimab. The source is an adult with an advanced solid tumor such as melanoma, head and neck, liver or kidney cancer.

This clone was seen more than once but under ten times. The V gene is TRBV7-3, the J gene TRBJ2-1; 8 bases align to TRBD2. Per germline, CDR1 SGHTA and CDR2 FQGTGA. There are 20 residues in the CDR3. The V and J ends lost 4 bases and 0 bases, in that order; junction bases with no gene match: 17. CDR3: CASSSSGRAGALSSYNEQFF. Written as DNA, the CDR3 is TGTGCCAGCAGCTCCTCGGGGCGAGCGGGGGCCCTAAGCTCCTACAATGAGCAGTTCTTC.

The chain is built from TRBV10-2 and TRBJ1-1; D is perhaps TRBD1 (6 bases). Trimming removed 8 bases at V and 5 bases at J, with 15 bases between. CDR3 size: 13 residues. Germline V gene sequence: CDR1 WSHSY, CDR2 SAAADI. The CDR3 sequence: CASGGQAGTEAFF. The CDR3 DNA sequence: TGCGCCAGCGGGGGGCAGGCCGGAACTGAAGCTTTCTTT.

J is TRBJ2-7 and V is TRBV7-3, with 9 bases matching TRBD2. V shed 2 bases, J shed 3 bases, and the junction held 5 bases outside the gene matches. CDR1 and CDR2 from the germline V gene are SGHTA and FQGTGA. The CDR3 covers 15 residues. CDR3 region: CASSLYAGGYYEQYF. CDR3 bases: TGTGCCAGCAGCTTATATGCGGGAGGGTACTACGAGCAGTACTTC.

The chain joins TRBV5-5 to TRBJ1-3; 9 nucleotides agree with TRBD1. J gave up 0 bases and V 4 bases, and 11 bases lay outside the gene matches. The CDR3 is made up of 18 amino acids. Germline V gene lookup returns CDR1 SGHKS and CDR2 YYEKEE (reference sequence). CDR3 coding DNA: TGTGCCAGCAGCCCCGTACCAGGGACAGGGAACTCTGGAAACACCATATATTTT. Translation: CASSPVPGTGNSGNTIYF.

This chain connects TRBV7-2 to TRBJ1-6, with TRBD1 as a possible D gene (5 bases). The CDR3 is made up of 15 amino acids. V dropped 4 bases and J dropped 7 bases, with 14 bases sitting between them. The germline gives CDR1 SGHTA, CDR2 FQGNSA. The CDR3 DNA reads TGTGCCAGCAGCTCTGGGGGAGGGGTCAATTCACCCCTCCACTTT. It codes for CASSSGGGVNSPLHF.

The V call is TRBV28, the J call TRBJ2-6; D perhaps matches TRBD1 (5 bases). V was shortened by 6 bases and J by 1 base, with 7 bases between the two germline ends. This CDR3 region has 14 residues. The germline CDR1 and CDR2 sequences are MDHEN and SYDVKM. In nucleotides, the CDR3 is TGTGCCAGCAGCGACAGTTCTGGGGCCAACGTCCTGACTTTC. Its protein is CASSDSSGANVLTF.

The V call is TRBV18, the J call TRBJ2-2; the D is unclear. V dropped 2 bases and J dropped 6 bases, with 4 bases sitting between them. Germline V CDR1 and CDR2: KGHSH, LQKENI. The CDR3 length is 12 residues. The CDR3 nucleotides read TGTGCCAGCTCACCAAACTCCGGGGAGCTGTTTTTT. It encodes CASSPNSGELFF.

This chain links TRBV5-8 with TRBJ2-1; D call uncertain. V shed 4 bases and J shed 5 bases, with 16 bases lying between them. CDR3 length equals 15 residues. Germline V gene lookup returns CDR1 SGHTS and CDR2 YDEGEE. CDR3 in DNA: TGTGCCAGCAGCCCCCCTGTACCCGCACACAATGAGCAGTTCTTC. Translated: CASSPPVPAHNEQFF. The complete variable domain, with remaining parts taken from reference TRBV5-8 and TRBJ2-1, reads EAGVTQSPTHLIKTRGQQATLRCSPISGHTSVYWYQQALGLGLQFLLWYDEGEERNRGNFPPRFSGRQFPNYSSELNVNALELEDSALYLCASSPPVPAHNEQFFGPGTRLTVL.

V usage is TRBV5-5 and J usage is TRBJ1-5; weak D call: TRBD1 (5 bases). Per germline, CDR1 SGHKS and CDR2 YYEKEE (reference sequence). Trimming took off 0 bases at V and 5 bases at J, with 12 bases between the two ends. The CDR3 covers 15 residues. CDR3 nucleotides: TGTGCCAGCAGCTTGGAGGGGCGCGGGGATCAGCCCCAGCATTTT. Its translation: CASSLEGRGDQPQHF.

This chain connects TRBV7-2 to TRBJ1-2, with 8 bases aligning to TRBD1. Per germline, CDR1 SGHTA and CDR2 FQGNSA. Germline trimming cut 6 bases from V and 5 bases from J; bases unmatched to any gene: 14. The CDR3 has 16 residues. For the CDR3, the DNA is TGTGCCAGCAGACCAAACCAGGGGGCGAGATTGTATGGCTACACCTTC. Encoded protein: CASRPNQGARLYGYTF. The full variable domain, its missing parts supplied by reference TRBV7-2 and TRBJ1-2, is GAGVSQSPSNKVTEKGKDVELRCDPISGHTALYWYRQSLGQGLEFLIYFQGNSAPDKSGLPSDRFSAERTGGSVSTLTIQRTQQEDSAVYLCASRPNQGARLYGYTFGSGTRLTVV.

This sequence joins TRBV6-5 and TRBJ1-5; D is perhaps TRBD1 (6 bases). CDR3 size: 13 residues. V lost 5 bases and J lost 7, with 12 bases in between. CDR1 is MNHEY, CDR2 SVGAGI, per germline. The CDR3 sequence: CASSLKDRQPQHF. CDR3 in DNA: TGTGCCAGCAGTCTTAAGGACAGACAGCCCCAGCATTTT.

The rearrangement joins TRBV28 to TRBJ1-5; 7 bases line up with TRBD1. V dropped 3 bases and J dropped 6; count of bases not matched to a gene: 8. The V gene's germline CDR1 is MDHEN and CDR2 SYDVKM. This CDR3 is 15 amino acids long. The CDR3 DNA reads as TGTGCCAGCAGTTTGGGGGCAGGGGGTTCTCAGCCCCAGCATTTT. It specifies CASSLGAGGSQPQHF. Combining the CDR3 with reference TRBV28 and TRBJ1-5 gives the whole variable domain DVKVTQSSRYLVKRTGEKVFLECVQDMDHENMFWYRQDPGLGLRLIYFSYDVKMKEKGDIPEGYSVSREKKERFSLILESASTNQTSMYLCASSLGAGGSQPQHFGDGTRLSIL.

This chain joins TRBV11-2 and TRBJ2-7; the D gene is possibly TRBD2 (6 bases). Germline V gene data show CDR1 as SGHAT and CDR2 as FQNNGV. The V gene lost 5 bases and the J gene lost 1 base, with 24 bases spanning the gap. The CDR3 is 18 residues long. The CDR3 region is CASSLRPPRGIGSYEQYF. The CDR3 coding sequence is TGTGCCAGCAGCCTACGACCCCCACGCGGGATCGGGTCCTACGAGCAGTACTTC.

This rearrangement joins TRBV7-2 to TRBJ2-3; D is perhaps TRBD1 or TRBD2 (6 bases each). This CDR3 has 13 amino acids. Trimming took off 5 bases at V and 3 bases at J, with 9 bases between the two ends. Germline lookup yields CDR1 SGHTA and CDR2 FQGNSA. Here the CDR3 reads CASSRGQTDTQYF. In nucleotides, the CDR3 is TGTGCCAGCAGCCGGGGGCAGACAGATACGCAGTATTTT.

The chain joins TRBV29-1 to TRBJ1-2; D is undetermined. This CDR3 comprises 15 residues. Trimming removed 2 bases from V and 5 bases from J, with 18 bases in between. The germline CDR1 and CDR2 sequences are SQVTM and ANQGSEA. Here the CDR3 DNA reads TGCAGCGTTGAAAGGCAGTCGACTGCTCTTTATGGCTACACCTTC. Translated, it gives CSVERQSTALYGYTF.

The V gene is TRBV5-5, the J gene TRBJ2-1; TRBD1 matches at 9 bases. The V gene end was trimmed by 4 bases and the J gene end by 7 bases; junction bases not matched to a gene: 3. This CDR3 is built from 13 residues. Germline values: CDR1 SGHKS, CDR2 YYEKEE (reference sequence). The CDR3 sequence: CASSVTGGNEQFF. For the CDR3, the DNA is TGTGCCAGCAGCGTGACAGGGGGGAATGAGCAGTTCTTC.

The rearrangement joins TRBV7-8 to TRBJ2-7; tentatively, D is TRBD1 (5 bases). Trimming took off 10 bases at V and 6 bases at J, with 22 bases between the two ends. The germline CDR1 and CDR2 sequences are SGHVS and FQNEAQ. The CDR3 loop spans 14 amino acids. CDR3 sequence: CATSRIRGLVEQYF. The DNA of the CDR3 is TGTGCCACCTCAAGAATAAGGGGCTTGGTCGAGCAGTACTTC.

The rearrangement links TRBV7-2 to TRBJ2-7; D unresolved. Trimming pared 2 bases from V and 1 base from J, leaving 12 bases between. Germline CDR1 is SGHTA and CDR2 is FQGNSA. The CDR3 is made up of 15 amino acids. CDR3 amino acids: CASSLTYSSSYEQYF. Written as DNA, the CDR3 is TGTGCCAGCAGCTTAACGTACAGTTCATCCTACGAGCAGTACTTC.

As DNA, the CDR3 is TGTGCCAGTAGGACAGGGCGGGATCAGCCCCAGCATTTT. It yields the protein CASRTGRDQPQHF. The chain joins TRBV19 to TRBJ1-5, with 7 bases identical to TRBD1. The V gene end was trimmed by 6 bases and the J gene end by 5 bases; junction bases not matched to a gene: 4. Germline CDR1 reads LNHDA; CDR2 reads SQIVND (reference sequence). The CDR3 is 13 amino acids.